This T cell receptor beta chain was sequenced during a study of identifying expanded T cells in peripheral blood. Points from the study as a whole: About 1.3 clones differed between technical replicates, versus approximately 17 and 20 over time. Variance in clone template counts between roughly 2-week samples significantly increased with total template count across all healthy donors.

A word on this clone: What it binds is unknown.

Measured with immunoSEQ multiplex PCR; TCRdb has only the in-frame clones, and not every one. This sample carries approximately 58,000 clones, around 83% of them seen once, and the ten largest clones take approximately 15%. The CDR3 consists of 17 residues. The V gene's germline CDR1 is SGDLS and CDR2 YYNGEE. The V and J ends lost 0 bases and 5 bases, in that order; junction bases with no gene match: 10. Material: blood. This chain connects TRBV9 to TRBJ2-3; 9 positions match TRBD2. The sequence came from a person between 18 and 69 years old in good health. The CDR3 protein is CASSVESGAGGGDTQYF. The CDR3 DNA reads TGTGCCAGCAGCGTAGAGTCGGGAGCGGGAGGAGGAGATACGCAGTATTTT.